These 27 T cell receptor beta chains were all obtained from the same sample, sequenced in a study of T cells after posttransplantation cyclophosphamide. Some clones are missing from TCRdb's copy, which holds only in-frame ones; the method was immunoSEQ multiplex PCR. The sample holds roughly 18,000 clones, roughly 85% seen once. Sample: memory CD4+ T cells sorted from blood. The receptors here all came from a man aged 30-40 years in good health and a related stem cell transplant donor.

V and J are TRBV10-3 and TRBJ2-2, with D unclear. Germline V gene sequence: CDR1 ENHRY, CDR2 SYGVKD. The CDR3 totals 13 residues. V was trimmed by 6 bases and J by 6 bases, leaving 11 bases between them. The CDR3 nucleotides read TGTGCCATCAGGTCTCCTAAATCCGGGGAGCTGTTTTTT. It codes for CAIRSPKSGELFF.

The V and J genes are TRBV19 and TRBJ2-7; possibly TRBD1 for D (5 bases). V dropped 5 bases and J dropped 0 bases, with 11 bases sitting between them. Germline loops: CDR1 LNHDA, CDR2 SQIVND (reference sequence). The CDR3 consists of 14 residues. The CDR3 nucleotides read TGTGCCAGTAGTCACGACAGATTCTCCTACGAGCAGTACTTC. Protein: CASSHDRFSYEQYF.

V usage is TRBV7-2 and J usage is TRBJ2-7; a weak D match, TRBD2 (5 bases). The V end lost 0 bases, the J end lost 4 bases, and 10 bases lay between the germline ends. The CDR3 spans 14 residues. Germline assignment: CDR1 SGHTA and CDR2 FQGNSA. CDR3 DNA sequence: TGTGCCAGCAGCTTAGCGCCGGGGATTTACGAGCAGTACTTC. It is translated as CASSLAPGIYEQYF. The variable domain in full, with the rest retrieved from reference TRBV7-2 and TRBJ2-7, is GAGVSQSPSNKVTEKGKDVELRCDPISGHTALYWYRQSLGQGLEFLIYFQGNSAPDKSGLPSDRFSAERTGGSVSTLTIQRTQQEDSAVYLCASSLAPGIYEQYFGPGTRLTVT.

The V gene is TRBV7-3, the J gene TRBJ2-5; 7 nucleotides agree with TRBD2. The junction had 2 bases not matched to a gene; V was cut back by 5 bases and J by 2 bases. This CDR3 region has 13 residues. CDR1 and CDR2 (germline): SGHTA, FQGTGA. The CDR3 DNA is TGTGCCAGCAGCCGGGGACTACAAGAGACCCAGTACTTC. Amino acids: CASSRGLQETQYF.

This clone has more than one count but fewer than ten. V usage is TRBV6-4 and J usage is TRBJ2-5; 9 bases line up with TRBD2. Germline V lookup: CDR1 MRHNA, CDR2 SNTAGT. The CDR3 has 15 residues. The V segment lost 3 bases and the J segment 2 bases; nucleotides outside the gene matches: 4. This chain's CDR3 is CASSEGTSGQETQYF. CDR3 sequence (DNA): TGTGCCAGCAGTGAGGGAACTAGCGGGCAAGAGACCCAGTACTTC.

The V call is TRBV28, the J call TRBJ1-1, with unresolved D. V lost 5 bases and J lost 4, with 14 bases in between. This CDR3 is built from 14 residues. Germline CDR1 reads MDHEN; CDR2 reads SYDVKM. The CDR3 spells CASSRGPAVTEAFF. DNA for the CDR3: TGTGCCAGCAGTCGAGGGCCGGCCGTCACTGAAGCTTTCTTT. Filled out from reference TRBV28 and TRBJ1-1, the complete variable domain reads DVKVTQSSRYLVKRTGEKVFLECVQDMDHENMFWYRQDPGLGLRLIYFSYDVKMKEKGDIPEGYSVSREKKERFSLILESASTNQTSMYLCASSRGPAVTEAFFGQGTRLTVV.

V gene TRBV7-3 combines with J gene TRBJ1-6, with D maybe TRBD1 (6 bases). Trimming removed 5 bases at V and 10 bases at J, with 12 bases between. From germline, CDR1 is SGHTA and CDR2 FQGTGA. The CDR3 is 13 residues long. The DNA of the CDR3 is TGTGCCAGCAGCGAACAGGGTGGCTCACCCCTCCACTTT. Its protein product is CASSEQGGSPLHF.

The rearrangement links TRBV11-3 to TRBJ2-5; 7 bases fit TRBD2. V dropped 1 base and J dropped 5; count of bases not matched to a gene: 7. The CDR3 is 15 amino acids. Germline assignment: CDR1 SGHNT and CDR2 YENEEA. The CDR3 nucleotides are TGTGCCAGCAGCTTAGGGGGGGGAGGAAGGGAGACCCAGTACTTC. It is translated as CASSLGGGGRETQYF.

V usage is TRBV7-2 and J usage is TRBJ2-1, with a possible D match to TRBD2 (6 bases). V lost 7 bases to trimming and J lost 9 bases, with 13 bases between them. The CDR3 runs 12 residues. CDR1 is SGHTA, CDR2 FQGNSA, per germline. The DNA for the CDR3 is TGTGCCAGCAACGGGGGAGAAGGTGAGCAGTTCTTC. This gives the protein CASNGGEGEQFF.

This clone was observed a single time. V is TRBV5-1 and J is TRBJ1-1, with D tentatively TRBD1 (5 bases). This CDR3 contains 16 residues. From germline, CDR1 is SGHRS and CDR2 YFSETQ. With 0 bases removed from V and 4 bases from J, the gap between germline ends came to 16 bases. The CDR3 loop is CASSLGGVKSRTEAFF. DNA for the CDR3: TGCGCCAGCAGCTTGGGGGGGGTAAAGAGTCGCACTGAAGCTTTCTTT.

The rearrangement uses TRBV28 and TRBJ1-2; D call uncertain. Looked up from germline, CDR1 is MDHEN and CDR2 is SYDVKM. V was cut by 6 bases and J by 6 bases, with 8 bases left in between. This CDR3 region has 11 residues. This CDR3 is CASSGFHGYTF. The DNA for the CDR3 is TGTGCCAGCAGCGGGTTCCATGGCTACACCTTC.

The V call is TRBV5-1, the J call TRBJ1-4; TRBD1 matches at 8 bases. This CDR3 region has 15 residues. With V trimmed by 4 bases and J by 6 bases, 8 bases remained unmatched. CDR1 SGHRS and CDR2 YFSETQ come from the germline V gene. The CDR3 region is CASSRTGTGDEKLFF. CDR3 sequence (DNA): TGCGCCAGCAGCAGGACCGGGACAGGCGATGAAAAACTGTTTTTT.

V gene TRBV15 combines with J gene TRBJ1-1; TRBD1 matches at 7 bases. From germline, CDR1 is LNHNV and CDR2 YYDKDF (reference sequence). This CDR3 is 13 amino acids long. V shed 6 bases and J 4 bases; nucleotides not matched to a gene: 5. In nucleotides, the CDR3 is TGTGCCACCAGGACAGGGACGGGCACTGAAGCTTTCTTT. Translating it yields CATRTGTGTEAFF.

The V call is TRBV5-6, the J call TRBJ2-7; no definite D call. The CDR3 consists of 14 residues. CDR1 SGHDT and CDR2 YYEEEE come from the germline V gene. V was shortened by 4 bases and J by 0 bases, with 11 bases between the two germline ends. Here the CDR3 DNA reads TGTGCCAGCAGCCCGCCCTTGAGCTCCTACGAGCAGTACTTC. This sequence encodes CASSPPLSSYEQYF. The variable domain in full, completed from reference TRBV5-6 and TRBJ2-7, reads DAGVTQSPTHLIKTRGQQVTLRCSPKSGHDTVSWYQQALGQGPQFIFQYYEEEERQRGNFPDRFSGHQFPNYSSELNVNALLLGDSALYLCASSPPLSSYEQYFGPGTRLTVT.

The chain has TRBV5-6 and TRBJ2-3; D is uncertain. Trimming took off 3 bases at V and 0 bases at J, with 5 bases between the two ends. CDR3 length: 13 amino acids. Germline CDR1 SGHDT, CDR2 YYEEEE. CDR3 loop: CASSSTSTDTQYF. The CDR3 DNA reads TGTGCCAGCAGCTCGACTAGCACAGATACGCAGTATTTT.

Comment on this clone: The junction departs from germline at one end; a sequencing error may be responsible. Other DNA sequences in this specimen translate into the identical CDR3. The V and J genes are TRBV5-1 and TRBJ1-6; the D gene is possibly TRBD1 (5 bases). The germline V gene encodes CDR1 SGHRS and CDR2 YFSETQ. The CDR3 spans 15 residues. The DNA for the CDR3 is TGCGCCAGCAGCCTTCAGGGCTCCTATAATTCCCCCCTCCACTTT. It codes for CASSLQGSYNSPLHF.

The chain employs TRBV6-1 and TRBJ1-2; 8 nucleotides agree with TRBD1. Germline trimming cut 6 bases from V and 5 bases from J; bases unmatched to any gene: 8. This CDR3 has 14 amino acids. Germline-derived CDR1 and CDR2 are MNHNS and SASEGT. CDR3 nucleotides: TGTGCCAGCAGACCCAGGGGGCTTCAGTATGGCTACACCTTC. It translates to CASRPRGLQYGYTF.

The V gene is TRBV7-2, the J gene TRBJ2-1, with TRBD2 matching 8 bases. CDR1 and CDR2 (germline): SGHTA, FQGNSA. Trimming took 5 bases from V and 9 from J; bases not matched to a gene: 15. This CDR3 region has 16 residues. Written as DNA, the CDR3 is TGTGCCAGCAGCCCACCGGGAGGGGGGGCCGGTGCTGAGCAGTTCTTC. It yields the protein CASSPPGGGAGAEQFF. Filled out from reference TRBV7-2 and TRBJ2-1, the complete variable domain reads GAGVSQSPSNKVTEKGKDVELRCDPISGHTALYWYRQSLGQGLEFLIYFQGNSAPDKSGLPSDRFSAERTGGSVSTLTIQRTQQEDSAVYLCASSPPGGGAGAEQFFGPGTRLTVL.

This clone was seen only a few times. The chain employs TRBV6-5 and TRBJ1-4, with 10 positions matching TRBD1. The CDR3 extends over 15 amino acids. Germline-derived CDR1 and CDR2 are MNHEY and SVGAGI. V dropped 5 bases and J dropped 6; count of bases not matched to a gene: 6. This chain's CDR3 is CASSLGQGTDEKLFF. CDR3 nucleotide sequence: TGTGCCAGCAGTCTGGGACAGGGGACTGATGAAAAACTGTTTTTT.

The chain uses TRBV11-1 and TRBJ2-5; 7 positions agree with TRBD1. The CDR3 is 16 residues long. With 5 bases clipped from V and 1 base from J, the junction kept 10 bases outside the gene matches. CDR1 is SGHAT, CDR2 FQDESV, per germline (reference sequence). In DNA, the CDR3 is TGTGCCAGCAGCAACCGGACAGGCGACGTCCAAGAGACCCAGTACTTC. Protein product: CASSNRTGDVQETQYF.

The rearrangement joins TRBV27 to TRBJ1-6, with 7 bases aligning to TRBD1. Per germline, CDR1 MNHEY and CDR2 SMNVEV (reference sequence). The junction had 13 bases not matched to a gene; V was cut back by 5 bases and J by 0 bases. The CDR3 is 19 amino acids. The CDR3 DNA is TGTGCCAGCAGTCCCCGAAGGGGGCTGGGTAACTCCTATAATTCACCCCTCCACTTT. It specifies CASSPRRGLGNSYNSPLHF.

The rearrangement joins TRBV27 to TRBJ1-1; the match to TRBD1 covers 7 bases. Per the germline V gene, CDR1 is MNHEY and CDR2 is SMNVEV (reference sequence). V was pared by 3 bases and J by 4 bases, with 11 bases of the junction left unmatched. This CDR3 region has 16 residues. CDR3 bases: TGTGCCAGCAGTTTCGGGAGGGGGCGAGAGGGCACTGAAGCTTTCTTT. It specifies CASSFGRGREGTEAFF.

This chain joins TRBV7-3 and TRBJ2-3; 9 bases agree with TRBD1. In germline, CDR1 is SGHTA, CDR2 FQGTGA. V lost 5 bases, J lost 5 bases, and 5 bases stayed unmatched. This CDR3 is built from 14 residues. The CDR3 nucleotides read TGTGCCAGCAGCCCACACAGGGGGCAAGATACGCAGTATTTT. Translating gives CASSPHRGQDTQYF.

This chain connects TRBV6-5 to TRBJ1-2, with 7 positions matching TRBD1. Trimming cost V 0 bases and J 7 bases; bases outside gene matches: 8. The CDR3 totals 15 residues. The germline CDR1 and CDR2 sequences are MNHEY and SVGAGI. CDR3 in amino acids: CASSYSREGASGYTF. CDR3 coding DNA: TGTGCCAGCAGTTACTCCCGAGAGGGGGCAAGTGGCTACACCTTC.

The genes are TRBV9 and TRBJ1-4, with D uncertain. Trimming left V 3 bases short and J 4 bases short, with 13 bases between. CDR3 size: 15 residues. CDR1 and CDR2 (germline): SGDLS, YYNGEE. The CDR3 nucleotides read TGTGCCAGCAGCGGGGAGGGTGCGAGTAATGAAAAACTGTTTTTT. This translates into CASSGEGASNEKLFF.

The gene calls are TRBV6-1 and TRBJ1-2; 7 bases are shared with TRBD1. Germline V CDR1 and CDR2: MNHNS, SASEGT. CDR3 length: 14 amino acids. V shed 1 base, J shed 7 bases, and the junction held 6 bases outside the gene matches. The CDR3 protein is CASSEGQGLRGYTF. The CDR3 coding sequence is TGTGCCAGCAGTGAAGGACAGGGCCTTCGTGGCTACACCTTC.

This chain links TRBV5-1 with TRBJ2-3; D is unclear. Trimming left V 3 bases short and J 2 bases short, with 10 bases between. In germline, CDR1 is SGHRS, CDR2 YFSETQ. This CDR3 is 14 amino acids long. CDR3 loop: CASSSRPYTDTQYF. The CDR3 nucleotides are TGCGCCAGCAGCTCGAGGCCCTACACAGATACGCAGTATTTT.